The 10 T cell receptor beta chains below all came from one sample that was sequenced in a study of human T cells and chemical hapten exposure. The sample's time point: pre-sensitization, week 0. The sample's treatment: therapeutic diphenylcyclopropenone sensitization with weekly scalp DPC. MiXCR, applied by TCRdb to the RACE reads, yields one record per CDR3 protein. Here the sample spans around 200,000 distinct CDR3 sequences, just under 30% being singletons. The sample here was whole blood, taken in connection with sensitization to the hapten diphenylcyclopropenone (DPC). Receptor source: a woman aged 25 to 39 with alopecia areata. Some clones in this sample may be carry-over from other donors' samples.

The chain uses TRBV7-3 and TRBJ2-3, with D maybe TRBD2 (6 bases). This CDR3 comprises 16 residues. Trimming shortened V by 1 base and J by 1 base, and 12 bases separated the two germline ends. Germline CDR1 reads SGHTA; CDR2 reads FQGTGA. The CDR3 loop is CASSLKVGGGTDTQYF. CDR3 in DNA: TGTGCCAGCAGCTTAAAAGTGGGCGGGGGCACAGATACGCAGTATTTT.

This rearrangement joins TRBV6-6 to TRBJ2-7; D remains ambiguous. CDR3 length: 12 residues. V lost 3 bases and J 7 bases, leaving 10 bases between the germline ends. Germline lookup yields CDR1 MNHNY and CDR2 SVGAGI (reference sequence). The CDR3, as DNA: TGTGCCAGCAGTTATGGGTCGCGGGAGCAGTACTTC. Its protein product is CASSYGSREQYF.

The chain carries TRBV18 and TRBJ2-1; 10 bases align to TRBD2. After removal of 4 bases from V and 3 bases from J, the junction contained 9 bases not matched to a gene. Germline V gene lookup returns CDR1 KGHSH and CDR2 LQKENI. The length of the CDR3 is 17 residues. In DNA, the CDR3 is TGTGCCAGCTCACGGTCGGCTACTAGCGGGATCTACAATGAGCAGTTCTTC. Protein product: CASSRSATSGIYNEQFF.

This clonotype was seen a handful of times. The genes are TRBV5-1 and TRBJ1-1; maybe TRBD1 (5 bases). In germline, CDR1 is SGHRS, CDR2 YFSETQ. The CDR3 extends over 15 amino acids. Trimming removed 3 bases from V and 2 bases from J, with 14 bases in between. Written as DNA, the CDR3 is TGCGCCAGCAGCTGGGGTCGGGGCTTTAACACTGAAGCTTTCTTT. It encodes CASSWGRGFNTEAFF.

This clonotype turned up a few times. This rearrangement joins TRBV28 to TRBJ1-1; 7 bases are shared with TRBD1. The junction had 6 bases not matched to a gene; V was cut back by 2 bases and J by 0 bases. Germline CDR1 MDHEN, CDR2 SYDVKM. The CDR3 has 16 residues. The CDR3 DNA is TGTGCCAGCAGTTTACCGGGACAGCCCATGAACACTGAAGCTTTCTTT. Translated, it gives CASSLPGQPMNTEAFF.

The chain joins TRBV2 to TRBJ2-3, with unresolved D. V was shortened by 5 bases and J by 4 bases, with 7 bases between the two germline ends. The CDR3 contains 12 residues. Germline V lookup: CDR1 SNHLY, CDR2 FYNNEI. CDR3 protein: CASSLQSDTQYF. In DNA form, the CDR3 reads TGTGCCAGCAGTTTACAGTCAGATACGCAGTATTTT.

The V gene is TRBV29-1, the J gene TRBJ1-2; D is ambiguous. The V end lost 3 bases, the J end lost 8 bases, and 16 bases lay between the germline ends. CDR3 length: 13 residues. From germline, CDR1 is SQVTM and CDR2 ANQGSEA. Here the CDR3 reads CSVDTPQTRGYTF. CDR3 in DNA: TGCAGCGTTGATACCCCTCAGACCAGAGGCTACACCTTC.

This chain connects TRBV28 to TRBJ1-1, with a weak D call TRBD1 (5 bases). CDR3 length: 13 amino acids. Trimming took off 6 bases at V and 5 bases at J, with 13 bases between the two ends. CDR1 MDHEN and CDR2 SYDVKM come from the germline V gene. The CDR3 protein is CASRQGWNTEAFF. The CDR3 DNA reads TGTGCCAGCAGGCAGGGCTGGAATACTGAAGCTTTCTTT.

The chain has TRBV2 and TRBJ2-3; tentatively, D is TRBD1 or TRBD2 (5 bases each). This CDR3 has 13 amino acids. V was clipped by 5 bases and J by 0 bases, with 6 bases between them. Germline-derived CDR1 and CDR2 are SNHLY and FYNNEI. The CDR3 protein is CASSRDSTDTQYF. The CDR3 coding sequence is TGTGCCAGCAGTAGGGACAGCACAGATACGCAGTATTTT. Complete variable domain (other parts from reference TRBV2 and TRBJ2-3): EPEVTQTPSHQVTQMGQEVILRCVPISNHLYFYWYRQILGQKVEFLVSFYNNEISEKSEIFDDQFSVERPDGSNFTLKIRSTKLEDSAMYFCASSRDSTDTQYFGPGTRLTVL.

This clonotype was counted only a few times. The V and J genes are TRBV28 and TRBJ2-7; tentative D call: TRBD1 (6 bases). CDR1 and CDR2 from the germline V gene are MDHEN and SYDVKM. The CDR3 has 16 amino acids. V lost 3 bases and J lost 0, with 15 bases in between. The CDR3, as DNA: TGTGCCAGCAGTTTCACAGGGACCCCAGGCTCCTACGAGCAGTACTTC. Amino acids: CASSFTGTPGSYEQYF.